What follows is one TCR beta chain and its context. Its cognate antigen is unknown. V lost 6 bases to trimming and J lost 1 base, with 12 bases between them. The length of the CDR3 is 14 residues. Per germline, CDR1 MGHRA and CDR2 YSYEKL. This sample is drawn from a study of CD8+ T cells in alopecia areata. Overall study context: In an open-label trial, patients got 5 to 10 mg tofacitinib twice daily. Patients remained on tofacitinib for 6 to 18 months and then went 6 months without it. Notes on the study in general: For lesional scalp, especially alopecia totalis/universalis, clonality was higher than in normal scalp.

Following extraction, RNA underwent reverse transcription to cDNA, which served as the sequencing template. Method: immunoSEQ multiplex PCR; TCRdb's copy keeps in-frame clones and lacks some. The table shows 90,000 to 100,000 clones, with 35% to 45% occurring only once. PBMCs served as the source from which CD4+ and CD8+ T cells were sorted. Sequenced material: CD4+ T cells sorted from blood. This rearrangement joins TRBV4-1 to TRBJ1-1, with unresolved D. The TCR sequence derives from a human donor with alopecia areata. The CDR3 sequence: CASRWTGRNTEAFF. In DNA, the CDR3 is TGCGCCAGCAGGTGGACGGGCAGGAACACTGAAGCTTTCTTT.